These 16 T cell receptor beta chains came from one sample sequenced in a study of OX40 agonist ivuxolimab in advanced cancers. The library was made by the immunoSEQ multiplex PCR assay. The immuneACCESS repertoire file appears here via TCRdb, limited to in-frame rearrangements. These files lack a portion of the clones; in checked studies, under half of the deficit traces to unresolved V genes, and the cause of the others is not known. This sample is represented by tens of thousands of clones; roughly 82% of them were singletons. 1.8% of the sample belongs to the ten largest clones. The source was CD4+ or CD8+ T cells sorted from blood, collected in a trial of the OX40 agonist ivuxolimab. These receptors originate from an adult with an advanced solid tumor such as melanoma, head and neck, liver or kidney cancer.

This chain joins TRBV25-1 and TRBJ1-2, with D unclear. Germline values: CDR1 MGHDK, CDR2 SYGVNS. This CDR3 is built from 11 residues. The V gene lost 2 bases and the J gene lost 4 bases, with 2 bases spanning the gap. Here the CDR3 DNA reads TGTGCCAGCAGTGAAAGCTATGGCTACACCTTC. Amino acids: CASSESYGYTF.

The chain employs TRBV11-2 and TRBJ2-5, with a weak D call TRBD2 (6 bases). In germline, CDR1 is SGHAT, CDR2 FQNNGV. The CDR3 runs to 14 residues. Trimming removed 1 base from V and 3 bases from J, with 9 bases in between. The CDR3 sequence: CASSLAWGEETQYF. The DNA of the CDR3 is TGTGCCAGCAGCTTAGCTTGGGGGGAAGAGACCCAGTACTTC. The full variable domain, completed using reference TRBV11-2 and TRBJ2-5, is EAGVAQSPRYKIIEKRQSVAFWCNPISGHATLYWYQQILGQGPKLLIQFQNNGVVDDSQLPKDRFSAERLKGVDSTLKIQPAKLEDSAVYLCASSLAWGEETQYFGPGTRLLVL.

This rearrangement joins TRBV9 to TRBJ2-3; perhaps TRBD2 as D (6 bases). The V and J ends lost 1 base and 6 bases respectively, with 18 bases between them. CDR3 length: 16 amino acids. Germline V gives CDR1 SGDLS, CDR2 YYNGEE. The CDR3 nucleotides are TGTGCCAGCAGCGTACGCGGGGCCCCTCCGTGGGATACGCAGTATTTT. Its translation is CASSVRGAPPWDTQYF.

The chain combines TRBV7-2 with TRBJ1-4; TRBD1 aligns across 12 bases. The CDR3 has 18 residues. Trimming removed 1 base from V and 3 bases from J; junction bases left unmatched: 6. Germline-derived CDR1 and CDR2 are SGHTA and FQGNSA. CDR3 in DNA: TGTGCCAGCAGCTTAGTGGGACAGGGGGCCCAGGCTAATGAAAAACTGTTTTTT. Its translation: CASSLVGQGAQANEKLFF.

V and J are TRBV18 and TRBJ1-4; D is uncertain. Between the trimmed V and J ends, which lost 1 base and 3 bases, there was a span of 21 bases. The CDR3 consists of 19 residues. The germline V gene encodes CDR1 KGHSH and CDR2 LQKENI. Written as DNA, the CDR3 is TGTGCCAGCTCACCACGGAGCAAGACACACCTTGAGCCTAATGAAAAACTGTTTTTT. Translation gives CASSPRSKTHLEPNEKLFF. Using reference TRBV18 and TRBJ1-4 for the parts outside the CDR3, the full variable domain is NAGVMQNPRHLVRRRGQEARLRCSPMKGHSHVYWYRQLPEEGLKFMVYLQKENIIDESGMPKERFSAEFPKEGPSILRIQQVVRGDSAAYFCASSPRSKTHLEPNEKLFFGSGTQLSVL.

The rearrangement links TRBV6-6 to TRBJ2-5, with 11 bases that match TRBD1. After removal of 4 bases from V and 5 bases from J, the junction contained 6 bases not matched to a gene. The CDR3 sequence is 15 residues long. The germline CDR1 and CDR2 sequences are MNHNY and SVGAGI (reference sequence). The CDR3 region is CASSSPGQGVETQYF. As DNA, the CDR3 is TGTGCCAGCAGTTCCCCGGGACAGGGGGTTGAGACCCAGTACTTC.

This CDR3 is CASSYSQGAYEQYF. The CDR3 DNA sequence: TGTGCCAGCAGTTACAGTCAGGGGGCCTACGAGCAGTACTTC. The V and J genes are TRBV6-6 and TRBJ2-7; 7 positions match TRBD1. Germline assignment: CDR1 MNHNY and CDR2 SVGAGI (reference sequence). This CDR3 is built from 14 residues. Trimming cost V 2 bases and J 2 bases; bases outside gene matches: 3.

This clone was seen once. The chain is built from TRBV7-2 and TRBJ2-6; 7 nucleotides align to TRBD1. From germline, CDR1 is SGHTA and CDR2 FQGNSA. Trimming took 5 bases from V and 0 from J; bases not matched to a gene: 13. CDR3 length equals 19 residues. CDR3 coding DNA: TGTGCCAGCAGCGTTCGAGGGGGCCCCCAGAGCTCTGGGGCCAACGTCCTGACTTTC. Its translation is CASSVRGGPQSSGANVLTF. Full variable domain (outside the CDR3, taken from reference TRBV7-2 and TRBJ2-6): GAGVSQSPSNKVTEKGKDVELRCDPISGHTALYWYRQSLGQGLEFLIYFQGNSAPDKSGLPSDRFSAERTGGSVSTLTIQRTQQEDSAVYLCASSVRGGPQSSGANVLTFGAGSRLTVL.

The chain recombines TRBV5-1 with TRBJ2-3; a possible D gene is TRBD2 (6 bases). CDR1 SGHRS and CDR2 YFSETQ come from the germline V gene. Trimming pared 4 bases from V and 2 bases from J, leaving 14 bases between. The CDR3 runs 15 residues. The CDR3 DNA reads as TGCGCCAGCAGCCAACTCGGGGGTTTCACAGATACGCAGTATTTT. Translated: CASSQLGGFTDTQYF.

The chain is built from TRBV25-1 and TRBJ2-1; 10 bases fit TRBD2. V lost 3 bases, J lost 8 bases, and 13 bases stayed unmatched. There are 17 residues in the CDR3. Germline CDR1 MGHDK, CDR2 SYGVNS. CDR3 DNA sequence: TGTGCCAGCAGTGACCCGTTCAGCGGGGGGGCCTGGGATGAGCAGTTCTTC. It encodes CASSDPFSGGAWDEQFF.

This CDR3 reads CASSNSGTGPFEAFF. The CDR3 DNA reads TGTGCCAGTAGTAACTCCGGGACAGGACCTTTTGAAGCTTTCTTT. The chain has TRBV19 and TRBJ1-1, with 8 bases matching TRBD1. V lost 4 bases, J lost 7 bases, and 11 bases stayed unmatched. The CDR3 is 15 residues long. In germline, CDR1 is LNHDA, CDR2 SQIVND (reference sequence).

The rearrangement joins TRBV15 to TRBJ1-2; D is unclear. Trimming cost V 5 bases and J 1 base, with 20 bases left between them. The V gene's germline CDR1 is LNHNV and CDR2 YYDKDF (reference sequence). The CDR3 extends over 17 amino acids. The CDR3 DNA reads as TGTGCCACCAGCCCCTCTCGACGAGGACGGAATAACTATGGCTACACCTTC. Amino acids: CATSPSRRGRNNYGYTF.

The gene calls are TRBV5-4 and TRBJ2-3, with 10 bases identical to TRBD2. Germline-derived CDR1 and CDR2 are SGHNT and YYREEE (reference sequence). V dropped 4 bases and J dropped 3; count of bases not matched to a gene: 5. This CDR3 has 15 amino acids. CDR3 sequence reads: CASSRALAGTDTQYF. The CDR3 DNA follows: TGTGCCAGCAGCCGCGCACTAGCGGGGACAGATACGCAGTATTTT.

V gene TRBV7-2 combines with J gene TRBJ2-1; TRBD1 aligns across 7 bases. Germline values: CDR1 SGHTA, CDR2 FQGNSA. V was pared by 0 bases and J by 11 bases, with 10 bases of the junction left unmatched. This CDR3 is built from 15 residues. The CDR3 DNA follows: TGTGCCAGCAGCTTAGCCCGTGGAAAGGGGGCCAAGCAGTTCTTC. Amino acids: CASSLARGKGAKQFF.

The V and J genes are TRBV11-2 and TRBJ1-1, with 9 nucleotides matching TRBD1. Germline-derived CDR1 and CDR2 are SGHAT and FQNNGV. The CDR3 consists of 14 residues. Trimming took 1 base from V and 11 from J; bases not matched to a gene: 8. The CDR3 coding sequence is TGTGCCAGCAGCTTAGGGGGACAGGGACCTGGGGCTTTCTTT. Protein: CASSLGGQGPGAFF.

The gene calls are TRBV4-1 and TRBJ2-3; D call uncertain. CDR3 length: 15 residues. V lost 0 bases and J 4 bases, leaving 11 bases between the germline ends. Germline CDR1 and CDR2: MGHRA and YSYEKL. CDR3 loop: CASSQDYQLADTQYF. CDR3 in DNA: TGCGCCAGCAGCCAAGATTACCAGCTGGCAGATACGCAGTATTTT.